This T cell receptor (beta chain) was recovered during a study of cytomegalovirus exposure and HLA in healthy donors. Whole-study findings and limits: A prior analysis recorded that most TCR beta V segments were productive about 90% or about 30% of the time.

CDR1 and CDR2 from the germline V gene are MGHDK and SYGVNS. The ends were cut back, 4 bases at V and 0 bases at J, with 5 bases in the middle. The length of the CDR3 is 13 residues. Worth noting for this clone: Its specificity is unknown.

PCR amplification relied on 60 Vbeta primers (plus 13 Jbeta primers). Data came from immunoSEQ multiplex PCR; TCRdb stores just in-frame clones and leaves some out. The sample includes some 200,000 clones, about four fifths seen only once; the top ten take 1.5% to 2%. The sample comprised PBMCs. The chain is built from TRBV25-1 and TRBJ2-3; D ambiguous. This receptor was taken from a woman under 30 in good health and CMV-seronegative. Written as DNA, the CDR3 is TGTGCCAGCAGTGGGGCTAGCACAGATACGCAGTATTTT. The encoded protein is CASSGASTDTQYF.